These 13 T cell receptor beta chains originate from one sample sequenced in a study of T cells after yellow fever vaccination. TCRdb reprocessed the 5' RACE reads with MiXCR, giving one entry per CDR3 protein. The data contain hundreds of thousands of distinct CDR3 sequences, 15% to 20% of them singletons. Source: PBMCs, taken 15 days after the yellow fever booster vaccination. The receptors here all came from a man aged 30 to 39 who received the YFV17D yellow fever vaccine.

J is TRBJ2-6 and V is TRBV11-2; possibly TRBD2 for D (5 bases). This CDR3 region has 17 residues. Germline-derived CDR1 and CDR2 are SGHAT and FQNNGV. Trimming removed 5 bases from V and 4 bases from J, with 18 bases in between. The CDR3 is CASSPLEVTPGANVLTF. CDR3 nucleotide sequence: TGTGCCAGCAGCCCACTGGAGGTAACTCCCGGGGCCAACGTCCTGACTTTC.

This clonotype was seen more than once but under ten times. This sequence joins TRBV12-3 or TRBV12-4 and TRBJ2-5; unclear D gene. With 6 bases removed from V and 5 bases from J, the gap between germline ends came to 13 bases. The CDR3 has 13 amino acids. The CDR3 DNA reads TGTGCCAGCAGGCCACACCAGCAGGAGACCCAGTACTTC. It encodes CASRPHQQETQYF.

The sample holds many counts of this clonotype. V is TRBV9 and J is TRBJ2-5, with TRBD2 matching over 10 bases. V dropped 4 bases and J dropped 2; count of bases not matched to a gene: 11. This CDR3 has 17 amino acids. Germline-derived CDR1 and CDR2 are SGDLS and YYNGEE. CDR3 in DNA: TGTGCCAGCAGCCCTCGGACTAGCGGAGCGGATCAAGAGACCCAGTACTTC. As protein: CASSPRTSGADQETQYF.

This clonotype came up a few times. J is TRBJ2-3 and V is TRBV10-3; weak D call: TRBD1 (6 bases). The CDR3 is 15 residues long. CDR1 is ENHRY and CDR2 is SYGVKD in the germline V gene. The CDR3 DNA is TGTGCGACAGGAGGCGGTGCCCCCTCGACAGATACGCAGTATTTT. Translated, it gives CATGGGAPSTDTQYF.

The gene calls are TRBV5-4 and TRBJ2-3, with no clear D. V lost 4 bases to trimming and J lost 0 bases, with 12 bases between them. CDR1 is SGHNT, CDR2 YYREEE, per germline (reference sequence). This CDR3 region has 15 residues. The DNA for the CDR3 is TGTGCCAGCAGCCCTCTAACCCATAGCACAGATACGCAGTATTTT. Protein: CASSPLTHSTDTQYF. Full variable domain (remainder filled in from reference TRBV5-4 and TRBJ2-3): ETGVTQSPTHLIKTRGQQVTLRCSSQSGHNTVSWYQQALGQGPQFIFQYYREEENGRGNFPPRFSGLQFPNYSSELNVNALELDDSALYLCASSPLTHSTDTQYFGPGTRLTVL.

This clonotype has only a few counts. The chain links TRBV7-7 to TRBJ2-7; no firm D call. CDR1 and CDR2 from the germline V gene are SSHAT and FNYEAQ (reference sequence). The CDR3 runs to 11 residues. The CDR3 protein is CAGHKTYEQYF. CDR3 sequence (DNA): TGTGCTGGGCACAAGACCTACGAGCAGTACTTC.

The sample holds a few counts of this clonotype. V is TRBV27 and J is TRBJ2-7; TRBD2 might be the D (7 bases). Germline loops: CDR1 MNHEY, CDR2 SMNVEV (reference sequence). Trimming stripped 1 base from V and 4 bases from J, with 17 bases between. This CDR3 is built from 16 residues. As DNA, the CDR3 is TGTGCCAGCAGTTTATACCCCGCGGGGGCGCCTTACGAGCAGTACTTC. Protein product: CASSLYPAGAPYEQYF.

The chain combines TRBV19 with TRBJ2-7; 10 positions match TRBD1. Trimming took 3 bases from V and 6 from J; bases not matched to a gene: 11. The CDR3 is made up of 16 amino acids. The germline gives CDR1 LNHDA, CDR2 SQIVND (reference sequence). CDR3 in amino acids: CASSIVTGGFSGEQYF. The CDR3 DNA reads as TGTGCCAGTAGTATCGTGACAGGGGGCTTTTCGGGCGAGCAGTACTTC.

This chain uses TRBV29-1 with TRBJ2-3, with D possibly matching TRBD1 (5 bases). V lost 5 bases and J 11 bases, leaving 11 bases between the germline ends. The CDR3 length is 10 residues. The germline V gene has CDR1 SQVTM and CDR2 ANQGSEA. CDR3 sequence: CSVLPGLQYF. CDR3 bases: TGCAGCGTTCTCCCAGGGTTGCAGTATTTT.

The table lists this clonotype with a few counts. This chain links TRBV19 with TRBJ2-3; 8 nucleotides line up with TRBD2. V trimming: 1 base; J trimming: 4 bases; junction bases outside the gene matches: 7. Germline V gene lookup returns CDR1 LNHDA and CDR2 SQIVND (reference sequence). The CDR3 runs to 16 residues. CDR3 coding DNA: TGTGCCAGTAGTATAGGGATTAGCGGGACTGCAGATACGCAGTATTTT. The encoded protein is CASSIGISGTADTQYF.

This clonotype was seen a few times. This CDR3 is CSARLAGNYEQYF. The CDR3 DNA reads as TGCAGTGCTAGACTAGCGGGTAACTACGAGCAGTACTTC. This sequence joins TRBV20-1 and TRBJ2-7; 8 nucleotides align to TRBD2. This CDR3 comprises 13 residues. The germline CDR1 and CDR2 sequences are DFQATT and SNEGSKA (reference sequence). Trimming took 2 bases from V and 3 from J; bases not matched to a gene: 3.

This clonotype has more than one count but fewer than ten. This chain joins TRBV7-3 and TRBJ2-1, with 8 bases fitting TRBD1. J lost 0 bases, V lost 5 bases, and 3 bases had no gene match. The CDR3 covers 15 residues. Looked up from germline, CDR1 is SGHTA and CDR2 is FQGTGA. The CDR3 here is CASSADRGSYNEQFF. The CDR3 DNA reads TGTGCCAGCAGCGCCGACAGGGGCTCCTACAATGAGCAGTTCTTC.

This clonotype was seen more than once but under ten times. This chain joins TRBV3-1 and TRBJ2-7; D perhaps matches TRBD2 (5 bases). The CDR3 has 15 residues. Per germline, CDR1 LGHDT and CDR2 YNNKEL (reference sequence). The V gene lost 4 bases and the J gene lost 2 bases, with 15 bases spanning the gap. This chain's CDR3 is CASSPSGSAAYEQYF. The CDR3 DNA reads TGTGCCAGCAGCCCCTCCGGTAGCGCAGCCTACGAGCAGTACTTC.